The rows below give T cell receptor beta chains drawn from one sample of a study of identical twins. Each CDR3 protein is one row after TCRdb ran MiXCR on the 5' RACE reads. Among hundreds of thousands of distinct CDR3 sequences listed, about 14% were seen once. The sample comprised memory (CD45RO+) T cells sorted from blood. All receptors come from a woman aged 18 to 35 in good health. CDR3s include the opening cysteine and the closing phenylalanine or tryptophan. The order of the fields is clone size, J gene, V gene, D gene, CDR3 DNA, CDR3 protein. The D gene is left open where the match is weak. The size entry is marked missing in some rows and otherwise reads once, few, many or a size class.

clone size: -; J gene: TRBJ2-3; V gene: TRBV9; D gene: -; CDR3 DNA: TGTGCCAGCAGCGTAGGACTAACTAGCACAGATACGCAGTATTTT; CDR3 protein: CASSVGLTSTDTQYF
clone size: -; J gene: TRBJ2-2; V gene: TRBV16; D gene: TRBD2; CDR3 DNA: TGTGCCACCTCCAAAAGGTCAGGGAGGGCCGGATTTCCCGGGGAGCTGTTTTTT; CDR3 protein: CATSKRSGRAGFPGELFF
clone size: -; J gene: TRBJ1-1; V gene: TRBV29-1; D gene: -; CDR3 DNA: TGCAGCGTTGCTAGGGGAACGGGGATGAACACTGAAGCTTTCTTT; CDR3 protein: CSVARGTGMNTEAFF
clone size: few; J gene: TRBJ2-1; V gene: TRBV5-1; D gene: -; CDR3 DNA: TGCGCCAGCAGCTTGGTCCAGAGGAGCTCCTACAATGAGCAGTTCTTC; CDR3 protein: CASSLVQRSSYNEQFF
clone size: -; J gene: TRBJ2-2; V gene: TRBV11-2; D gene: TRBD2; CDR3 DNA: TGTGCCAGCAGCCGCCCGGGACTAGCGGGGGTCGCGAACACCGGGGAGCTGTTTTTT; CDR3 protein: CASSRPGLAGVANTGELFF
clone size: -; J gene: TRBJ1-5; V gene: TRBV20-1; D gene: TRBD1; CDR3 DNA: TGCAGTGCTAGAGTTGGGACAGGGCCCCAGCATTTT; CDR3 protein: CSARVGTGPQHF
clone size: few; J gene: TRBJ1-6; V gene: TRBV20-1; D gene: -; CDR3 DNA: TGCAGTGCTAGAAGGGACGGGCAGCTCTTAAATTCACCCCTCCACTTT; CDR3 protein: CSARRDGQLLNSPLHF
clone size: many; J gene: TRBJ2-1; V gene: TRBV5-1; D gene: -; CDR3 DNA: TGCGCCAGCAGCTTGGGGGGGGACTCCTACAATGAGCAGTTCTTC; CDR3 protein: CASSLGGDSYNEQFF
clone size: many; J gene: TRBJ2-5; V gene: TRBV4-1; D gene: TRBD2; CDR3 DNA: TGCGCCAGCAGCCAAGATCCCGGGACTAGCGGGTCCCAGTACTTC; CDR3 protein: CASSQDPGTSGSQYF
clone size: -; J gene: TRBJ2-3; V gene: TRBV10-1; D gene: TRBD2; CDR3 DNA: TGCGCCAGCAGTGAGAGCGGGGGAAAGCGAAATACGCAGTATTTT; CDR3 protein: CASSESGGKRNTQYF
clone size: -; J gene: TRBJ2-1; V gene: TRBV7-9; D gene: TRBD1; CDR3 DNA: TGTGCCAGCAGCTTTCTACAGGGGTACAATGAGCAGTTCTTC; CDR3 protein: CASSFLQGYNEQFF
clone size: few; J gene: TRBJ1-4; V gene: TRBV7-9; D gene: -; CDR3 DNA: TGTGCCAGCAGCCTCCGCGGGGGCAGCTATGAAAAACTGTTTTTT; CDR3 protein: CASSLRGGSYEKLFF
clone size: many; J gene: TRBJ1-3; V gene: TRBV20-1; D gene: -; CDR3 DNA: TGCAGTGCTAGAGAGCCAGGGAGCGCTGGAAACACCATATATTTT; CDR3 protein: CSAREPGSAGNTIYF
clone size: many; J gene: TRBJ1-2; V gene: TRBV20-1; D gene: TRBD1; CDR3 DNA: TGCAGTGCTAGAGACCCAGGGACAGGCGATGGCTACACCTTC; CDR3 protein: CSARDPGTGDGYTF
clone size: few; J gene: TRBJ1-1; V gene: TRBV7-8; D gene: -; CDR3 DNA: TGTGCCAGCAGCTTTTTGGGTGGTAGCACTGAAGCTTTCTTT; CDR3 protein: CASSFLGGSTEAFF
clone size: -; J gene: TRBJ2-7; V gene: TRBV28; D gene: -; CDR3 DNA: TGTGCCAGCAGTTTATTCAGACCTGGAGGGACCTACGAGCAGTACTTC; CDR3 protein: CASSLFRPGGTYEQYF
clone size: -; J gene: TRBJ2-7; V gene: TRBV5-5; D gene: TRBD1; CDR3 DNA: TGTGCCAGCAGCCCGCCGGGACAGGGTAACCCACAGTACTTC; CDR3 protein: CASSPPGQGNPQYF
clone size: -; J gene: TRBJ2-1; V gene: TRBV18; D gene: -; CDR3 DNA: TGTGCCAGCTCACTACTCACGGGACGCTTTGCCGATGAGCAGTTCTTC; CDR3 protein: CASSLLTGRFADEQFF
clone size: few; J gene: TRBJ1-1; V gene: TRBV5-6; D gene: -; CDR3 DNA: TGTGCCAGCAGCCGTTCGGGGGCGAACACTGAAGCTTTCTTT; CDR3 protein: CASSRSGANTEAFF
clone size: once; J gene: TRBJ2-3; V gene: TRBV20-1; D gene: TRBD2; CDR3 DNA: TGCAGTGCTAGAGAAGCGGGGGGGCGGGGGACAGATACGCAGTATTTT; CDR3 protein: CSAREAGGRGTDTQYF
clone size: few; J gene: TRBJ1-6; V gene: TRBV6-5; D gene: TRBD1; CDR3 DNA: TGTGCCAGCAGTTCTGGACAGGGGAGTTCACCCCTCCACTTT; CDR3 protein: CASSSGQGSSPLHF
clone size: few; J gene: TRBJ1-5; V gene: TRBV15; D gene: -; CDR3 DNA: TGTGCCACCAGTACAAGGTCAGGGGGCAATCAGCCCCAGCATTTT; CDR3 protein: CATSTRSGGNQPQHF
clone size: many; J gene: TRBJ2-3; V gene: TRBV20-1; D gene: -; CDR3 DNA: TGCAGTGCTCAAGTCAGGACAGATACGCAGTATTTT; CDR3 protein: CSAQVRTDTQYF
clone size: -; J gene: TRBJ2-7; V gene: TRBV18; D gene: TRBD2; CDR3 DNA: TGTGCCAGCTCACCCCCCGGGGGGACCTACGAGCAGTACTTC; CDR3 protein: CASSPPGGTYEQYF
clone size: -; J gene: TRBJ2-1; V gene: TRBV20-1; D gene: TRBD1; CDR3 DNA: TGCAGTGCCCCCCCCATCAGTCGGACAGGGGGCAATGAGCAGTTCTTC; CDR3 protein: CSAPPISRTGGNEQFF